This record covers a single T cell receptor (beta chain). The CDR3 has 15 amino acids. Looked up from germline, CDR1 is SGHNT and CDR2 is YYREEE (reference sequence). Trimming took 5 bases from V and 6 from J, leaving 21 bases between them. Per the authors' pipeline: It was from reference gene primer amplification that nucleated cell counts were estimated. Profiled with immunoSEQ multiplex PCR; TCRdb holds only in-frame clones, not every one. V, J and clone size are those of that table, while D and trimming were read from the DNA. The data show 110,000 to 150,000 clones, with around 90% seen just once and approximately 1.8% held by the top ten. The data belong to a study of blood T cell repertoires in COVID-19. Study-level information: Acute-phase and convalescent COVID-19 samples originated in the United States, Italy and Spain.

This chain links TRBV5-4 with TRBJ2-7; TRBD1 is a possible D gene (6 bases). This clonotype originated in a man between 65 and 85 years old with acute or convalescent COVID-19. The sample taken for sequencing was peripheral blood. In DNA form, the CDR3 reads TGTGCCAGCAGGTCTTATAGGCCGGGACACCTCGAGCAGTACTTC. It specifies CASRSYRPGHLEQYF.